This is a list of T cell receptor beta chains from one sample in a study of T cell responses to AZD1222 COVID-19 vaccine. Sequenced by immunoSEQ multiplex PCR; TCRdb stores in-frame clones only, minus some. Of around 140,000 clones listed, roughly 88% were seen once; the top ten hold more than 1%. The material was peripheral blood, obtained 28 days after the second AZD1222 dose. Every receptor here comes from an adult who received the AZD1222 COVID-19 vaccine. CDR3s include the opening cysteine and the closing phenylalanine or tryptophan. D genes are given only for firm matches. Clone size is not always given. Where it is, it says once, few, many or a class for expanded clones.

size | D | J | V | CDR3 | DNA
. | . | TRBJ2-6 | TRBV6-5 | CAAAVEANVLTF | TGTGCCGCCGCTGTGGAGGCCAACGTCCTGACTTTC
. | TRBD1 | TRBJ1-5 | TRBV2 | CASSETGNSNQPQHF | TGTGCCAGCAGTGAGACAGGGAATAGCAATCAGCCCCAGCATTTT
. | . | TRBJ1-5 | TRBV28 | CASSFQWSNQPQHF | TGTGCCAGCAGTTTTCAGTGGAGCAATCAGCCCCAGCATTTT
. | . | TRBJ2-7 | TRBV18 | CASSVQGTSYEQYF | TGTGCCAGCTCAGTACAGGGTACCTCCTACGAGCAGTACTTC
. | . | TRBJ1-5 | TRBV16 | CASSFGREGNQPQHF | TGTGCCAGCAGCTTCGGCAGGGAGGGCAATCAGCCCCAGCATTTT
. | TRBD2 | TRBJ2-1 | TRBV18 | CASSPGTSGSLTTYNEQFF | TGTGCCAGCTCACCAGGGACTAGCGGGAGTCTCACCACCTACAATGAGCAGTTCTTC
. | . | TRBJ1-5 | TRBV6-6 | CASSYTQGPQHF | TGTGCCAGCAGTTACACCCAAGGGCCCCAGCATTTT
once | . | TRBJ1-2 | TRBV7-2 | CASSLLRDRGYYGYTF | TGTGCCAGCAGCTTATTGCGGGACCGAGGATATTATGGCTACACCTTC
. | . | TRBJ2-5 | TRBV3-1/TRBV3-2 | CASSQVGPQYF | TGTGCCAGCAGCCAAGTAGGCCCCCAGTACTTC
. | . | TRBJ2-7 | TRBV27 | CASSLSYARKDQYF | TGTGCCAGCAGTTTATCGTACGCCCGAAAGGACCAGTACTTC
. | TRBD1 | TRBJ1-2 | TRBV2 | CASKGQGNYGYTF | TGTGCCAGTAAAGGACAGGGGAATTATGGCTACACCTTC
. | TRBD2 | TRBJ2-3 | TRBV7-3 | CASSLKGLAGDTQYF | TGTGCCAGCAGCTTAAAGGGACTAGCGGGAGATACGCAGTATTTT
. | . | TRBJ2-3 | TRBV9 | CASSVADTSTDTQYF | TGTGCCAGCAGCGTAGCTGACACTAGCACAGATACGCAGTATTTT
once | . | TRBJ2-1 | TRBV6-5 | CASSPGDNEQFF | TGTGCCAGCAGTCCTGGGGACAATGAGCAGTTCTTC
. | . | TRBJ2-3 | TRBV4-1 | CASSQDSPDTQYF | TGCGCCAGCAGCCAAGATAGCCCAGATACGCAGTATTTT
. | . | TRBJ2-5 | TRBV4-1 | CASSQQLVPEETQYF | TGCGCCAGCAGCCAACAACTAGTCCCCGAGGAGACCCAGTACTTC
. | TRBD2 | TRBJ2-1 | TRBV7-9 | CASSPGGGNEQFF | TGTGCCAGCAGCCCCGGGGGGGGCAATGAGCAGTTCTTC
. | . | TRBJ2-5 | TRBV3-1/TRBV3-2 | CASSQTDRLAYF | TGTGCCAGCAGCCAGACGGACAGACTAGCCTACTTC
once | . | TRBJ1-3 | TRBV27 | CASSLDVRGMNTIYF | TGTGCCAGCAGTCTCGATGTTAGGGGGATGAACACCATATATTTT
once | . | TRBJ1-2 | TRBV28 | CASTSPDLDRKGYTF | TGTGCCAGCACTTCCCCGGACCTGGACAGAAAGGGCTACACCTTC
. | . | TRBJ1-1 | TRBV28 | CASSLLNTEAFF | TGTGCCAGCAGTTTATTGAACACTGAAGCTTTCTTT
once | . | TRBJ2-1 | TRBV27 | CASSLYRYNEQFF | TGTGCCAGCAGTTTATACAGATACAATGAGCAGTTCTTC
. | . | TRBJ1-2 | TRBV7-8 | CASSHHFRDWGGYTF | TGTGCCAGCAGCCACCATTTCCGGGACTGGGGTGGCTACACCTTC
. | . | TRBJ1-1 | TRBV6-5 | CASSKDGGGTEAFF | TGTGCCAGCAGCAAGGACGGGGGGGGCACTGAAGCTTTCTTT
. | . | TRBJ1-1 | TRBV28 | CASSWPGVGTEAFF | TGTGCCAGCAGTTGGCCGGGGGTTGGCACTGAAGCTTTCTTT
once | . | TRBJ1-6 | TRBV28 | CASSLGILRGVGSPLHF | TGTGCCAGCAGTTTAGGGATTCTGCGGGGAGTCGGTTCACCCCTCCACTTT
. | TRBD1 | TRBJ1-1 | TRBV12-3/TRBV12-4 | CASSRDRGAFF | TGTGCCAGCAGCCGGGACAGGGGAGCTTTCTTT
. | . | TRBJ2-7 | TRBV5-4 | CASSRDFLDFEQYF | TGTGCCAGCAGCCGGGACTTCCTCGACTTCGAGCAGTACTTC
. | TRBD1 | TRBJ2-7 | TRBV5-1 | CASSLDRGPYEQYF | TGCGCCAGCAGCTTGGACAGGGGGCCCTACGAGCAGTACTTC
. | TRBD1 | TRBJ1-2 | TRBV3-1/TRBV3-2 | CASRGTGGRDGYTF | TGTGCCAGCAGGGGGACAGGGGGAAGGGATGGCTACACCTTC
. | TRBD2 | TRBJ2-3 | TRBV6-2/TRBV6-3 | CASSLSLAGVTDTQYF | TGTGCCAGCAGTTTATCACTAGCGGGAGTCACAGATACGCAGTATTTT
once | TRBD2 | TRBJ2-1 | TRBV2 | CASTEWTSGQNEQFF | TGTGCCAGCACCGAATGGACTAGCGGGCAGAATGAGCAGTTCTTC
. | . | TRBJ2-4 | TRBV9 | CASSVGWSGWNIQYF | TGTGCCAGCAGCGTAGGCTGGTCAGGGTGGAACATTCAGTACTTC
. | TRBD1 | TRBJ1-6 | TRBV2 | CASSGQGSSPLHF | TGTGCCAGCAGCGGACAGGGAAGTTCACCCCTCCACTTT
. | . | TRBJ1-2 | TRBV7-2 | CASNLKAASYGYTF | TGTGCCAGCAACTTGAAGGCAGCCTCCTATGGCTACACCTTC
. | TRBD2 | TRBJ2-5 | TRBV5-1 | CASRTGTSGIETQYF | TGCGCCAGCAGGACCGGGACTAGCGGGATTGAGACCCAGTACTTC
. | . | TRBJ1-2 | TRBV6-5 | CASSSPGGGYTF | TGTGCCAGCAGTTCCCCAGGCGGAGGCTACACCTTC
. | . | TRBJ1-2 | TRBV12-3/TRBV12-4 | CASSFDHNYGYTF | TGTGCCAGCAGTTTCGACCATAACTATGGCTACACCTTC
. | TRBD1 | TRBJ1-2 | TRBV19 | CASSISAGGYGYTF | TGTGCCAGTAGTATTTCCGCAGGGGGATATGGCTACACCTTC
. | . | TRBJ1-5 | TRBV6-1 | CASSEVYGYQPQHF | TGTGCCAGCAGTGAAGTTTACGGCTATCAGCCCCAGCATTTT
. | . | TRBJ1-3 | TRBV18 | CASSPLSPNSGNTIYF | TGTGCCAGCTCACCACTCAGCCCCAACTCTGGAAACACCATATATTTT
. | TRBD1 | TRBJ2-1 | TRBV6-5 | CAIQGDSLYNEQFF | TGTGCCATCCAAGGGGACAGCCTTTACAATGAGCAGTTCTTC
few | TRBD2 | TRBJ2-7 | TRBV27 | CASSPRTRPRIFEQYF | TGTGCCAGCAGTCCAAGGACTAGACCCAGAATCTTCGAGCAGTACTTC
. | . | TRBJ2-2 | TRBV30 | CAWSASLRTGELFF | TGTGCCTGGAGCGCTTCCTTAAGAACCGGGGAGCTGTTTTTT
. | . | TRBJ1-1 | TRBV28 | CASSSPGKAAFF | TGTGCCAGCAGTTCACCGGGAAAAGCGGCTTTCTTT
. | . | TRBJ1-4 | TRBV5-1 | CASSLETTNEKLFF | TGCGCCAGCAGCCTAGAAACAACTAATGAAAAACTGTTTTTT
. | . | TRBJ2-7 | TRBV2 | CASSEALGWYEQYF | TGTGCCAGCAGTGAAGCGCTGGGGTGGTACGAGCAGTACTTC
once | . | TRBJ2-7 | TRBV3-1/TRBV3-2 | CASSQDVVRPYEQYF | TGTGCCAGCAGCCAAGACGTAGTCAGACCCTACGAGCAGTACTTC
. | . | TRBJ1-2 | TRBV7-9 | CASSLVGGLYGYTF | TGTGCCAGCAGCTTAGTAGGCGGGCTCTATGGCTACACCTTC
. | . | TRBJ1-1 | TRBV4-1 | CASSLESQSLAFF | TGCGCCAGCAGCCTTGAGAGCCAATCCCTAGCTTTCTTT
few | . | TRBJ1-2 | TRBV7-8 | CASSSVLIPNYGYTF | TGTGCCAGCAGCTCGGTCCTAATTCCGAACTATGGCTACACCTTC
once | . | TRBJ1-3 | TRBV6-2/TRBV6-3 | CASSYARTSGNTIYF | TGTGCCAGCAGTTACGCACGGACCTCTGGAAACACCATATATTTT
. | TRBD1 | TRBJ2-5 | TRBV30 | CAWSQGQGNQETQYF | TGTGCCTGGAGTCAGGGACAGGGCAACCAAGAGACCCAGTACTTC
. | . | TRBJ1-2 | TRBV7-8 | CASSLVTNYGYTF | TGTGCCAGCAGCTTAGTCACTAACTATGGCTACACCTTC